Below, 28 T cell receptor beta chains from the same sample are listed, as sequenced in a study of T cell responses to AZD1222 COVID-19 vaccine. The repertoire was sequenced with immunoSEQ multiplex PCR; TCRdb's copy has only in-frame clones and lacks some. This table holds about 63,000 clones, around 82% found once. The sample in question was peripheral blood, obtained 28 days after the second AZD1222 dose. All receptors derive from an adult who received the AZD1222 COVID-19 vaccine.

The rearrangement joins TRBV27 to TRBJ2-5; D possibly corresponds to TRBD2 (7 bases). This CDR3 comprises 13 residues. The germline V and J ends were trimmed by 6 bases and 7 bases, with 15 bases remaining between them. The V gene's germline CDR1 is MNHEY and CDR2 SMNVEV (reference sequence). This chain's CDR3 is CASRGGGWATQYF. In nucleotides, the CDR3 is TGTGCCAGCAGGGGAGGGGGTTGGGCGACCCAGTACTTC.

The genes are TRBV5-1 and TRBJ1-1, with D possibly being TRBD1 (6 bases). The V end was cut by 4 bases, the J end by 2 bases, with 12 bases between. Germline CDR1 and CDR2: SGHRS and YFSETQ. The CDR3 spans 14 residues. The CDR3 reads CASSPGQTNTEAFF. The CDR3 nucleotides are TGCGCCAGCAGCCCCGGACAGACCAACACTGAAGCTTTCTTT.

The CDR3: CASGYYGYTF. CDR3 nucleotide sequence: TGTGCCAGTGGGTACTATGGCTACACCTTC. The genes are TRBV19 and TRBJ1-2; unclear D gene. Germline CDR1 and CDR2: LNHDA and SQIVND (reference sequence). V dropped 8 bases and J dropped 3 bases, with 4 bases sitting between them. This CDR3 is 10 amino acids long.

The V call is TRBV4-2, the J call TRBJ2-2; D perhaps matches TRBD2 (5 bases). Germline CDR1 LGHNA, CDR2 YNFKEQ. CDR3 size: 17 residues. Trimming removed 3 bases at V and 0 bases at J, with 14 bases between. DNA of the CDR3: TGTGCCAGCAGCCAGGCCGGACTTAGACCGAACACCGGGGAGCTGTTTTTT. This encodes CASSQAGLRPNTGELFF.

CDR3 nucleotide sequence: TGTGCCAGCAGCCAAGTGGGGGGGGCGGATGGAAACACCATATATTTT. Translated, it gives CASSQVGGADGNTIYF. This chain uses TRBV4-2 with TRBJ1-3; D possibly corresponds to TRBD1 (6 bases). CDR3 length: 16 residues. The germline gives CDR1 LGHNA, CDR2 YNFKEQ. V shed 1 base and J shed 3 bases, with 13 bases lying between them.

This clone was seen once. The chain has TRBV13 and TRBJ2-1; a weak D match, TRBD1 (5 bases). CDR3 length equals 14 residues. Germline V gives CDR1 PRHDT, CDR2 FYEKMQ (reference sequence). V lost 5 bases and J lost 5, with 13 bases in between. Here the CDR3 reads CASSPQDTDNEQFF. CDR3 nucleotides: TGTGCCAGCAGCCCGCAGGACACAGACAATGAGCAGTTCTTC.

In its sample, this clone was seen once. The chain joins TRBV3-1 (or the pseudogene TRBV3-2) to TRBJ1-2, with 9 bases aligning to TRBD1. Germline values: CDR1 LGHDT, CDR2 YNNKEL (reference sequence). The CDR3 length is 15 residues. Trimming at V came to 4 bases and at J to 4 bases, leaving 7 bases not matched to a gene. The CDR3 DNA reads TGTGCCAGCAGCCCCCTGGGACAGGGAACCTATGGCTACACCTTC. This sequence encodes CASSPLGQGTYGYTF.

The rearrangement joins TRBV12-2 to TRBJ2-2; TRBD2 is the table's D call, not checked against the DNA. TRBV12-2 is tagged as a pseudogene. The CDR3 consists of 15 residues. The CDR3 here is CASRFRAGDTGELFF. CDR3 bases: TGTGCAAGTCGCTTTCGGGCGGGGGACACCGGGGAGCTGTTTTTT.

The chain is built from TRBV10-3 and TRBJ1-5; 8 bases match TRBD1. Germline V gene lookup returns CDR1 ENHRY and CDR2 SYGVKD. J was trimmed by 2 bases and V by 3 bases; bases with no gene match: 3. This CDR3 has 15 residues. DNA of the CDR3: TGTGCCATCAGTGACGGACAGGGCGGCAATCAGCCCCAGCATTTT. Its translation is CAISDGQGGNQPQHF.

The CDR3 protein is CASSPAGPKNSGNTIYF. DNA of the CDR3: TGTGCCAGCAGCCCCGCCGGGCCTAAAAACTCTGGAAACACCATATATTTT. This chain uses TRBV5-5 with TRBJ1-3, with unresolved D. Trimming stripped 4 bases from V and 0 bases from J, with 17 bases between. The CDR3 runs to 17 residues. Germline CDR1 SGHKS, CDR2 YYEKEE (reference sequence).

The genes are TRBV30 and TRBJ1-1; D is unclear. The CDR3 has 13 amino acids. Germline V gene lookup returns CDR1 GTSNPN and CDR2 SVGIG (reference sequence). V was trimmed by 3 bases and J by 5 bases, leaving 13 bases between them. CDR3 amino acids: CAWSFPLLTEAFF. The CDR3 nucleotides read TGTGCCTGGAGCTTCCCTTTGCTTACTGAAGCTTTCTTT.

This rearrangement joins TRBV19 to TRBJ2-3; no firm D call. The CDR3 length is 13 residues. V shed 8 bases and J shed 1 base, with 10 bases lying between them. Per germline, CDR1 LNHDA and CDR2 SQIVND (reference sequence). In nucleotides, the CDR3 is TGTGCCAGTGGATTAAGCGGCACAGATACGCAGTATTTT. It is translated as CASGLSGTDTQYF.

This chain connects TRBV27 to TRBJ2-7; D is undetermined. Trimming shortened V by 4 bases and J by 2 bases, and 6 bases separated the two germline ends. Per the germline V gene, CDR1 is MNHEY and CDR2 is SMNVEV (reference sequence). There are 12 residues in the CDR3. CDR3 loop: CASSSNPYEQYF. CDR3 nucleotide sequence: TGTGCCAGCAGTTCCAACCCCTACGAGCAGTACTTC.

The CDR3 protein is CASSFRDRTDTQYF. DNA of the CDR3: TGCGCCAGCAGCTTCAGGGACCGCACAGATACGCAGTATTTT. This chain links TRBV5-1 with TRBJ2-3; D assignment may be TRBD1 or TRBD2 (5 bases each). This CDR3 contains 14 residues. V lost 2 bases and J 1 base, leaving 8 bases between the germline ends. Germline V gene data show CDR1 as SGHRS and CDR2 as YFSETQ.

The chain joins TRBV7-2 to TRBJ2-2; D is ambiguous. V lost 1 base to trimming and J lost 4 bases, with 10 bases between them. The CDR3 runs 15 residues. From germline, CDR1 is SGHTA and CDR2 FQGNSA. The CDR3 sequence is CASSLGQWSTGELFF. DNA for the CDR3: TGTGCCAGCAGCTTAGGGCAGTGGAGCACCGGGGAGCTGTTTTTT.

V usage is TRBV4-3 and J usage is TRBJ1-1; TRBD1 aligns across 8 bases. The ends lost 4 bases at V and 7 bases at J; junction bases unmatched: 14. This CDR3 is 16 amino acids long. Germline-derived CDR1 and CDR2 are LGHNA and YSLEER. The CDR3 DNA follows: TGCGCCAGCAGCCCCCAAGCCGGCAGGGGGCCAATTGAAGCTTTCTTT. Its protein product is CASSPQAGRGPIEAFF.

This chain joins TRBV6-6 and TRBJ1-1; TRBD1 is a possible D gene (5 bases). V dropped 0 bases and J dropped 11 bases, with 19 bases sitting between them. CDR1 is MNHNY and CDR2 is SVGAGI in the germline V gene (reference sequence). The CDR3 loop spans 15 amino acids. Here the CDR3 reads CASSYSTSGGLMAFF. The CDR3 bases are TGTGCCAGCAGTTACTCGACCTCGGGGGGATTGATGGCTTTCTTT.

The genes are TRBV27 and TRBJ1-5; no definite D call. V gave up 7 bases and J gave up 5 bases, with 9 bases separating them. CDR1 is MNHEY, CDR2 SMNVEV, per germline (reference sequence). The CDR3 spans 12 residues. Written as DNA, the CDR3 is TGTGCCAGCAAGTCAGAAGATCAGCCCCAGCATTTT. This codes for CASKSEDQPQHF.

The chain employs TRBV12-5 and TRBJ2-3, with 9 nucleotides matching TRBD1. CDR3 length equals 15 residues. J lost 6 bases, V lost 0 bases, and 4 bases had no gene match. From germline, CDR1 is LGHNT and CDR2 FRNRAP. The DNA of the CDR3 is TGTGCTAGTGGTTTGGTCCGGGACAGGGCGGATACGCAGTATTTT. It codes for CASGLVRDRADTQYF.

The chain couples TRBV7-2 to TRBJ1-5, with 7 bases identical to TRBD1. CDR1 SGHTA and CDR2 FQGNSA come from the germline V gene. With V trimmed by 2 bases and J by 0 bases, 4 bases remained unmatched. This CDR3 has 16 amino acids. The CDR3: CASSLKGAFSNQPQHF. CDR3 bases: TGTGCCAGCAGCTTAAAGGGGGCCTTTAGCAATCAGCCCCAGCATTTT.

The chain couples TRBV6-6 to TRBJ2-1; TRBD1 aligns across 7 bases. Germline V gives CDR1 MNHNY, CDR2 SVGAGI (reference sequence). Trimming cost V 2 bases and J 9 bases; bases outside gene matches: 4. CDR3 size: 13 residues. CDR3 sequence: CASSYEGAGEQFF. CDR3 DNA: TGTGCCAGCAGTTACGAGGGGGCCGGTGAGCAGTTCTTC.

V and J are TRBV5-1 and TRBJ1-1, with D possibly matching TRBD1 (6 bases). CDR3 length equals 15 residues. Trimming pared 4 bases from V and 5 bases from J, leaving 18 bases between. Germline CDR1 is SGHRS and CDR2 is YFSETQ. The CDR3 DNA is TGCGCCAGCAGCCTGGGGCGGAATAGGGGGACTGAAGCTTTCTTT. It codes for CASSLGRNRGTEAFF.

The chain is built from TRBV7-2 and TRBJ2-7, with a weak D call TRBD1 (5 bases). The V gene's germline CDR1 is SGHTA and CDR2 FQGNSA. The CDR3 has 13 amino acids. Between the trimmed V and J ends, which lost 5 bases and 7 bases, there was a span of 15 bases. The CDR3 DNA reads as TGTGCCAGCAGCCCGCAGGGTCTGGGGGAGCAGTACTTC. Its translation: CASSPQGLGEQYF.

This clone appeared a few times. The J gene is TRBJ2-2, the V gene TRBV6-5; D gene unclear. The length of the CDR3 is 12 residues. V lost 5 bases and J 5 bases, leaving 6 bases between the germline ends. CDR1 and CDR2 from the germline V gene are MNHEY and SVGAGI. Written as DNA, the CDR3 is TGTGCCAGCAGTCTCCAGACCGGGGAGCTGTTTTTT. Translation: CASSLQTGELFF.

CDR3 protein: CASSLGPGAGEQYF. CDR3 nucleotides: TGTGCCAGCAGCTTAGGCCCGGGGGCGGGCGAGCAGTACTTC. The rearrangement uses TRBV7-2 and TRBJ2-7; the D gene could be TRBD1 or TRBD2 (6 bases each). The CDR3 runs 14 residues. V dropped 1 base and J dropped 6 bases, with 13 bases sitting between them. From germline, CDR1 is SGHTA and CDR2 FQGNSA.

The J gene is TRBJ1-2, the V gene TRBV30; the D gene is possibly TRBD1 (6 bases). V was shortened by 0 bases and J by 6 bases, with 11 bases between the two germline ends. The length of the CDR3 is 13 residues. Germline CDR1 and CDR2: GTSNPN and SVGIG (reference sequence). Here the CDR3 reads CAWSVQGTDGYTF. CDR3 DNA: TGTGCCTGGAGTGTACAGGGAACAGATGGCTACACCTTC.

V gene TRBV6-6 combines with J gene TRBJ1-5; D uncertain. Germline V lookup: CDR1 MNHNY, CDR2 SVGAGI (reference sequence). This CDR3 is built from 12 residues. V lost 10 bases to trimming and J lost 2 bases, with 9 bases between them. The CDR3 loop reads CATRGGNQPQHF. The CDR3 DNA reads TGTGCCACGCGGGGAGGCAATCAGCCCCAGCATTTT.

The count of this clone is one. The rearrangement links TRBV19 to TRBJ1-4, with 7 bases matching TRBD1. Germline V gene sequence: CDR1 LNHDA, CDR2 SQIVND (reference sequence). V trimming: 9 bases; J trimming: 12 bases; junction bases outside the gene matches: 7. This CDR3 has 11 residues. The CDR3 DNA follows: TGTGCCAGCAAGACAGGGAGCCAACTGTTTTTT. This sequence encodes CASKTGSQLFF.